The rows below give T cell receptor beta chains drawn from one sample of a study of T cell responses to AZD1222 COVID-19 vaccine. The protocol was immunoSEQ multiplex PCR, while the TCRdb copy is restricted to in-frame clones and leaves out a portion. This table has tens of thousands of clones, 92% appearing once. The source was peripheral blood, collected 28 days after the second AZD1222 dose. Source of these receptors: an adult who received the AZD1222 COVID-19 vaccine. Each CDR3 is given with its conserved first and last residue. Each record gives: clone size, D gene, J gene, V gene, CDR3 DNA, CDR3 protein. D genes are given only for firm matches. Clone size is not always given. Where it is, it says once, few, many or a class for expanded clones.

. | TRBD1 | TRBJ1-5 | TRBV28 | TGTGCCAGCAGTTTGTGGACAGGGGGCAATCAGCCCCAGCATTTT | CASSLWTGGNQPQHF
. | . | TRBJ1-2 | TRBV27 | TGTGCCAGCAGTTTATTTAGGGCAGACTATGGCTACACCTTC | CASSLFRADYGYTF
. | TRBD2 | TRBJ2-7 | TRBV28 | TGTGCCAGCAGTAATCCAGCGGGGATGCAGTACTTC | CASSNPAGMQYF
. | . | TRBJ1-2 | TRBV29-1 | TGCAGCGTTGAAGAGATCCCGGGGGCGAGAGGTGGCTACACCTTC | CSVEEIPGARGGYTF
. | . | TRBJ1-3 | TRBV5-5 | TGTGCCAGCAGCTTGGCAGGGGCGCGTGGAAACACCATATATTTT | CASSLAGARGNTIYF
. | . | TRBJ1-1 | TRBV20-1 | TGCAGTGCTAGTCCGACAGATAACACTGAAGCTTTCTTT | CSASPTDNTEAFF
. | . | TRBJ2-5 | TRBV7-8 | TGTGCCAGCAGCTTAGCAGATTATCTCTCCCGGGGGGACAAAGAGACCCAGTACTTC | CASSLADYLSRGDKETQYF
. | TRBD1 | TRBJ2-7 | TRBV18 | TGTGCCAGCTCACCCGGTGGGACAGGGGGTAACCTCGGGCAGTACTTC | CASSPGGTGGNLGQYF
few | TRBD2 | TRBJ2-1 | TRBV19 | TGTGCCAGTAGTATAACTAGCGGGGCCTACAATGAGCAGTTCTTC | CASSITSGAYNEQFF
once | TRBD1 | TRBJ1-5 | TRBV4-1 | TGCGCCAGCAGCCAAGTGGCGCACCAGGGGGCCCTTAGCAATCAGCCCCAGCATTTT | CASSQVAHQGALSNQPQHF